This T cell receptor beta chain is from a study of blood T cell repertoires in COVID-19. Whole-study context: Sources were T cells, B-cell-depleted T cells, or PBMCs; the material itself was cDNA or gDNA.

Source study methods: Reference gene primer amplification yielded estimated nucleated cell counts. Profiled with immunoSEQ multiplex PCR; TCRdb holds only in-frame clones, not every one. The V and J calls and clone size are taken from that table; D and trimming were inferred from the DNA. The profile covers 80,000 to 100,000 clones, with 86% appearing a single time and approximately 22% taken by the ten largest. This TCR came from a woman of 80 years or more in a cohort sampled during active or convalescent COVID-19. Sequencing input: peripheral blood.

CDR3 sequence reads: CASSRTGQAHEQYF. CDR3 DNA: TGTGCCAGCAGCCGGACGGGACAGGCCCACGAGCAGTACTTC. The rearrangement joins TRBV3-1 (or the pseudogene TRBV3-2) to TRBJ2-7; TRBD1 matches at 8 bases. V lost 4 bases, J lost 5 bases, and 7 bases stayed unmatched. The CDR3 loop spans 14 amino acids. Per the germline V gene, CDR1 is LGHDT and CDR2 is YNNKEL (reference sequence).